This note documents a single T cell receptor (beta chain) sequence. Original processing methods: Estimation of nucleated cell counts was performed using reference gene primer amplification. The table came from immunoSEQ multiplex PCR; TCRdb's copy has only in-frame clones and leaves some out. D and trimming come from the DNA, and the V and J calls and clone size come from that table. The sample contains 300,000 to 400,000 clones, about nine tenths of which appear only once. This entry belongs to a study of blood T cell repertoires in COVID-19. Study information: T cells, B-cell-depleted T cells, or PBMCs provided the cDNA or gDNA that served as material.

This TCR was recovered from a man younger than 45 with COVID-19, enrolled during active disease. Material: peripheral blood.

The CDR3 is CASSLEARIIDYEQYF. CDR3 DNA sequence: TGTGCCAGCAGCTTAGAGGCCAGAATTATCGACTACGAGCAGTACTTC. The genes are TRBV11-2 and TRBJ2-7; D not certain. The CDR3 has 16 residues. Trimming shortened V by 0 bases and J by 3 bases, and 15 bases separated the two germline ends. Looked up from germline, CDR1 is SGHAT and CDR2 is FQNNGV.